Shown below are 23 T cell receptor beta chains from a single sample sequenced in a study of blood T cell repertoires in COVID-19. TCRdb's table, derived via immunoSEQ multiplex PCR, lists solely in-frame clones and lacks some. Counted here are approximately 220,000 clones, more than 70% occurring once; the ten biggest clones make up 6.5% to 9%. The sample consisted of PBMCs or T cells enriched from blood (not recorded which). These receptors were taken from a woman between 35 and 50 years old with acute COVID-19.

This clone has only a few counts. This chain uses TRBV2 with TRBJ2-7, with TRBD1 as a possible D gene (6 bases). From germline, CDR1 is SNHLY and CDR2 FYNNEI. The CDR3 contains 13 residues. The V end was cut by 6 bases, the J end by 0 bases, with 9 bases between. The CDR3 region has the DNA TGTGCCAGCAGGGACAGCAACTCCTACGAGCAGTACTTC. This translates into CASRDSNSYEQYF.

The chain has TRBV16 and TRBJ1-2; D is unresolved. Germline CDR1 and CDR2: KGHSY and FQNENV. The CDR3 is made up of 15 amino acids. The V end lost 2 bases, the J end lost 0 bases, and 10 bases lay between the germline ends. In nucleotides, the CDR3 is TGTGCCAGCAGCCAAGCAGACAAAGCTAACTATGGCTACACCTTC. Protein sequence: CASSQADKANYGYTF.

The chain employs TRBV18 and TRBJ2-1; perhaps TRBD2 as D (5 bases). The CDR3 length is 16 residues. Trimming pared 2 bases from V and 4 bases from J, leaving 15 bases between. CDR1 is KGHSH and CDR2 is LQKENI in the germline V gene. The CDR3 is CASSPTRTGGYNEQFF. As DNA, the CDR3 is TGTGCCAGCTCACCAACTAGAACCGGAGGATACAATGAGCAGTTCTTC.

The V call is TRBV6-5, the J call TRBJ2-1; D possibly corresponds to TRBD2 (6 bases). Germline lookup yields CDR1 MNHEY and CDR2 SVGAGI. The CDR3 length is 13 residues. The V end was cut by 4 bases, the J end by 6 bases, with 10 bases between. The CDR3 DNA reads as TGTGCCAGCAGTTCCACTAGCCTCAATGAGCAGTTCTTC. It yields the protein CASSSTSLNEQFF.

CDR3 coding DNA: TGTGCCAGCAAGGTAACAGGATCCTACGAGCAGTACTTC. It translates to CASKVTGSYEQYF. The V and J genes are TRBV28 and TRBJ2-7, with D perhaps matching TRBD1 (5 bases). The CDR3 runs to 13 residues. Germline V lookup: CDR1 MDHEN, CDR2 SYDVKM. V was trimmed by 7 bases and J by 1 base, leaving 11 bases between them.

The chain is built from TRBV25-1 and TRBJ1-4, with TRBD1 matching 9 bases. J was trimmed by 6 bases and V by 3 bases; bases with no gene match: 5. Germline V gene lookup returns CDR1 MGHDK and CDR2 SYGVNS. This CDR3 comprises 15 residues. CDR3 DNA: TGTGCCAGCAGTGAGGAGGGACAGGGTTATGAAAAACTGTTTTTT. Its translation is CASSEEGQGYEKLFF.

V and J are TRBV10-3 and TRBJ2-1; TRBD1 aligns across 10 bases. Germline values: CDR1 ENHRY, CDR2 SYGVKD. This CDR3 is 15 amino acids long. J was trimmed by 3 bases and V by 6 bases; bases with no gene match: 5. DNA of the CDR3: TGTGCCATCAGCCAGGGGGACAGGGGCTACAATGAGCAGTTCTTC. This gives the protein CAISQGDRGYNEQFF.

The chain employs TRBV9 and TRBJ2-5; TRBD1 agrees at 9 bases. This CDR3 contains 15 residues. Germline trimming cut 0 bases from V and 5 bases from J; bases unmatched to any gene: 5. The V gene's germline CDR1 is SGDLS and CDR2 YYNGEE. CDR3 in amino acids: CASSVGTGGAETQYF. CDR3 nucleotide sequence: TGTGCCAGCAGCGTAGGTACAGGGGGCGCGGAGACCCAGTACTTC.

The chain combines TRBV29-1 with TRBJ1-2, with D tentatively TRBD1 (5 bases). Trimming removed 2 bases at V and 2 bases at J, with 9 bases between. The CDR3 loop spans 13 amino acids. Germline V CDR1 and CDR2: SQVTM, ANQGSEA. CDR3 DNA sequence: TGCAGCGTTGAATTGGCAGGGAACTATGGCTACACCTTC. Amino acids: CSVELAGNYGYTF.

The CDR3, as DNA: TGTGCCAGCAGCTTCTACCCGGACAGGGCTAACTATGGCTACACCTTC. This codes for CASSFYPDRANYGYTF. V and J are TRBV7-2 and TRBJ1-2; TRBD1 aligns across 8 bases. Germline CDR1 reads SGHTA; CDR2 reads FQGNSA. The V segment lost 3 bases and the J segment 0 bases; nucleotides outside the gene matches: 6. CDR3 length: 16 residues.

The chain combines TRBV5-1 with TRBJ1-2; D is perhaps TRBD1 (5 bases). V was pared by 4 bases and J by 1 base, with 14 bases between. Germline CDR1 is SGHRS and CDR2 is YFSETQ. The CDR3 is 15 amino acids. The CDR3 DNA is TGCGCCAGCAGCGGGGACGGGAGAAGTAACTATGGCTACACCTTC. This gives the protein CASSGDGRSNYGYTF.

This clone was recorded a few times. At one of its ends the junction is not consistent with the germline gene, which may arise from a read error. V gene TRBV28 combines with J gene TRBJ2-5; no firm D call. Germline V gene data show CDR1 as MDHEN and CDR2 as SYDVKM. The CDR3 contains 13 residues. The CDR3: CASSPHHQETQYF. The DNA of the CDR3 is TGTGCCAGCAGTCCTCACCACCAGGAGACCCAGTACTTC.

V and J are TRBV7-6 and TRBJ2-2, with unresolved D. The CDR3 sequence is 14 residues long. The ends were cut back, 1 base at V and 3 bases at J, with 6 bases in the middle. Germline loops: CDR1 SGHVS, CDR2 FNYEAQ. The CDR3 protein is CASSLGLYTGELFF. The CDR3 region has the DNA TGTGCCAGCAGCTTAGGACTCTACACCGGGGAGCTGTTTTTT.

This clone was counted a single time. The CDR3 nucleotides are TGTGCCAGCCAGGGGGGCGTTGGGGCCAACGTCCTGACTTTC. It is translated as CASQGGVGANVLTF. The rearrangement uses TRBV3-1 (or the pseudogene TRBV3-2) and TRBJ2-6, with D perhaps TRBD1 (7 bases). The CDR3 totals 14 residues. The V end was cut by 8 bases, the J end by 3 bases, with 11 bases between. CDR1 LGHDT and CDR2 YNNKEL come from the germline V gene (reference sequence).

The rearrangement uses TRBV19 and TRBJ2-7; 9 positions agree with TRBD1. The V segment lost 7 bases and the J segment 1 base; nucleotides outside the gene matches: 5. The CDR3 spans 14 residues. Germline values: CDR1 LNHDA, CDR2 SQIVND (reference sequence). The CDR3 DNA reads as TGTGCCAGTAAGTTAGGACAGGGGTCCTACGAGCAGTACTTC. Translating gives CASKLGQGSYEQYF.

Points on this clone: Distinct nucleotide sequences in the sample also encode this CDR3. The V call is TRBV6-4, the J call TRBJ2-2, with 9 bases fitting TRBD1. The ends lost 0 bases at V and 4 bases at J; junction bases unmatched: 3. CDR3 length: 16 amino acids. CDR1 and CDR2 (germline): MRHNA, SNTAGT. The CDR3 DNA reads as TGTGCCAGCAGTGACTCGGGACAGGGTTCCACCGGGGAGCTGTTTTTT. This sequence encodes CASSDSGQGSTGELFF.

The chain joins TRBV18 to TRBJ2-7; 12 nucleotides agree with TRBD2. V was pared by 5 bases and J by 4 bases, with 9 bases of the junction left unmatched. Per germline, CDR1 KGHSH and CDR2 LQKENI. This CDR3 is built from 16 residues. CDR3 coding DNA: TGTGCCAGCTCAAGCTCCAATGGACTAGCGGGATACGAGCAGTACTTC. It is translated as CASSSSNGLAGYEQYF.

This chain links TRBV7-3 with TRBJ2-5; 8 bases are a match to TRBD1. V lost 0 bases and J lost 5; bases outside the gene matches: 5. The germline gives CDR1 SGHTA, CDR2 FQGTGA. This CDR3 contains 15 residues. Written as DNA, the CDR3 is TGTGCCAGCAGCTTAACAGACAGGGGAGCGGAGACCCAGTACTTC. Amino acids: CASSLTDRGAETQYF. Variable domain in full (rest from reference TRBV7-3 and TRBJ2-5): GAGVSQTPSNKVTEKGKYVELRCDPISGHTALYWYRQSLGQGPEFLIYFQGTGAADDSGLPNDRFFAVRPEGSVSTLKIQRTERGDSAVYLCASSLTDRGAETQYFGPGTRLLVL.

This clone was recorded a few times. The rearrangement joins TRBV20-1 to TRBJ2-7, with 11 bases matching TRBD2. The germline CDR1 and CDR2 sequences are DFQATT and SNEGSKA (reference sequence). V was clipped by 3 bases and J by 5 bases; unmatched bases: 3. This CDR3 is 13 amino acids long. The CDR3 DNA is TGCAGTGCTAGTAGCGGGAGGGCCGACGAGCAGTACTTC. Translation gives CSASSGRADEQYF.

The CDR3 DNA sequence: TGTGCCAGCATTCGGGGGGCGGCGGCCCTTTTGAACACTGAAGCTTTCTTT. Its protein product is CASIRGAAALLNTEAFF. V and J are TRBV11-2 and TRBJ1-1; D might be TRBD1 (6 bases). The V end lost 7 bases, the J end lost 0 bases, and 21 bases lay between the germline ends. This CDR3 has 17 amino acids. Germline V gene sequence: CDR1 SGHAT, CDR2 FQNNGV. The full variable domain, with the rest looked up from reference TRBV11-2 and TRBJ1-1, is EAGVAQSPRYKIIEKRQSVAFWCNPISGHATLYWYQQILGQGPKLLIQFQNNGVVDDSQLPKDRFSAERLKGVDSTLKIQPAKLEDSAVYLCASIRGAAALLNTEAFFGQGTRLTVV.

The chain employs TRBV5-4 and TRBJ1-1, with D perhaps TRBD1 (5 bases). The CDR3 is made up of 11 amino acids. CDR1 and CDR2 (germline): SGHNT, YYREEE (reference sequence). CDR3 DNA sequence: TGTGCGTGGGGCTGGAACACTGAAGCTTTCTTT. It codes for CAWGWNTEAFF.

V usage is TRBV29-1 and J usage is TRBJ1-5; tentatively, D is TRBD1 (6 bases). Trimming cost V 5 bases and J 4 bases, with 12 bases left between them. CDR1 is SQVTM and CDR2 is ANQGSEA in the germline V gene. This CDR3 has 13 residues. The CDR3 sequence is CSVSTGPNQPQHF. Here the CDR3 DNA reads TGCAGCGTTAGTACAGGGCCGAATCAGCCCCAGCATTTT.

This chain links TRBV29-1 with TRBJ1-2, with D possibly being TRBD1 (6 bases). CDR1 and CDR2 (germline): SQVTM, ANQGSEA. V lost 5 bases and J 7 bases, leaving 20 bases between the germline ends. CDR3 size: 14 residues. CDR3 in amino acids: CSVLGIHREGGYTF. CDR3 coding DNA: TGCAGCGTTCTGGGGATCCACAGGGAAGGTGGCTACACCTTC.